This TCR beta chain is drawn from a study of shared clonotypes between healthy human individuals. Measured with immunoSEQ multiplex PCR; TCRdb has only the in-frame clones, and not every one. The repertoire holds about 460,000 clones, with roughly four fifths as singletons. CDR3 length: 13 residues. Trimming pared 0 bases from V and 4 bases from J, leaving 7 bases between. Per germline, CDR1 SGHKS and CDR2 YYEKEE (reference sequence). This chain connects TRBV5-5 to TRBJ1-2; D is uncertain. This TCR came from a woman in her 40s in good health. Some clones in this sample may be carry-over from other donors' samples. The sample taken for sequencing was PBMCs. The CDR3 region is CASSLVRSYGYTF. CDR3 bases: TGTGCCAGCAGCTTGGTCCGGTCCTATGGCTACACCTTC.